These 5 T cell receptor beta chains were all obtained from the same sample, sequenced in a study of CD8+ T cells in alopecia areata. Extraction and reverse transcription of RNA yielded cDNA as the sequencing template. Repertoires were generated with immunoSEQ multiplex PCR, while TCRdb's copy carries only in-frame clones and drops some. This sample carries about 150,000 clones, approximately 65% of them seen once, and the ten largest clones take about 38%. The sample consisted of CD8+ T cells sorted from blood. These TCRs come from a human donor in good health.

The chain links TRBV13 to TRBJ2-5, with 13 nucleotides matching TRBD2. Trimming cost V 3 bases and J 4 bases; bases outside gene matches: 2. Germline values: CDR1 PRHDT, CDR2 FYEKMQ (reference sequence). This CDR3 region has 15 residues. CDR3 sequence reads: CASSFRTSGGETQYF. Here the CDR3 DNA reads TGTGCCAGCAGCTTCCGGACTAGCGGGGGAGAGACCCAGTACTTC.

V is TRBV27 and J is TRBJ1-4; D is ambiguous. CDR1 is MNHEY and CDR2 is SMNVEV in the germline V gene (reference sequence). This CDR3 is built from 12 residues. V was cut by 3 bases and J by 7 bases, with 6 bases left in between. The CDR3, as DNA: TGTGCCAGCAGTTTCTCGGGTGAAAAACTGTTTTTT. Translation: CASSFSGEKLFF.

The chain recombines TRBV5-6 with TRBJ1-5; no definite D call. Germline V gene sequence: CDR1 SGHDT, CDR2 YYEEEE. CDR3 length: 14 amino acids. V was clipped by 2 bases and J by 3 bases, with 9 bases between them. The CDR3 bases are TGTGCCAGCAGCTTCAGGCAGATCAATCAGCCCCAGCATTTT. Translation: CASSFRQINQPQHF.

The chain carries TRBV5-1 and TRBJ2-3, with D tentatively TRBD2 (5 bases). Germline assignment: CDR1 SGHRS and CDR2 YFSETQ. The V end lost 4 bases, the J end lost 3 bases, and 18 bases lay between the germline ends. This CDR3 region has 16 residues. The CDR3 DNA sequence: TGCGCCAGCAGCGGAGGAGCCCTTTTAGTTACAGATACGCAGTATTTT. This encodes CASSGGALLVTDTQYF.

The V and J genes are TRBV19 and TRBJ1-5, with TRBD1 as a possible D gene (6 bases). The CDR3 consists of 15 residues. V was trimmed by 5 bases and J by 1 base, leaving 12 bases between them. Germline CDR1 reads LNHDA; CDR2 reads SQIVND (reference sequence). The CDR3 DNA follows: TGTGCCAGTAGTCCCGGACAGCTAAGCAATCAGCCCCAGCATTTT. Translation gives CASSPGQLSNQPQHF.